The entry below describes one T cell receptor (beta chain). The CDR3 spans 14 residues. Germline V CDR1 and CDR2: KGHSH, LQKENI. Trimming stripped 1 base from V and 1 base from J, with 8 bases between. Unique molecular identifiers were present on the cDNA, which also gained a universal primer site by template switching. A single record per CDR3 protein comes from TCRdb applying MiXCR to the 5' RACE reads. Of some 560,000 distinct CDR3 sequences listed, roughly 9.5% are singletons. The data stem from a study of identical twins. The data were also submitted as part of a second study, on yellow fever vaccine responses in identical twins.

This chain uses TRBV18 with TRBJ2-7, with D possibly TRBD1 on 5 matching bases. Sample: PBMCs. This TCR was recovered from a woman under 30 in good health. CDR3: CASSPLDKSYEQYF. In DNA form, the CDR3 reads TGTGCCAGCTCACCACTGGACAAGTCCTACGAGCAGTACTTC.